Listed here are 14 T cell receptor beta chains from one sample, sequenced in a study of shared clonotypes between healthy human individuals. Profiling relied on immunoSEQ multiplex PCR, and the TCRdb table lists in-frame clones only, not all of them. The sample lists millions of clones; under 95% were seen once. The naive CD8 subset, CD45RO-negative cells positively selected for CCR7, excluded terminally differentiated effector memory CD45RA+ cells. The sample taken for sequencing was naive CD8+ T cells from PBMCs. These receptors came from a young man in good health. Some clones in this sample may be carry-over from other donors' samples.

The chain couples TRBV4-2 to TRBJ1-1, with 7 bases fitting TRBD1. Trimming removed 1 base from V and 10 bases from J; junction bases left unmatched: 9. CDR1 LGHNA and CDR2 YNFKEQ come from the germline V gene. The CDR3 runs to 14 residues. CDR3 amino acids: CASSQGQGRGGAFF. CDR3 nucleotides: TGTGCCAGCAGCCAAGGACAGGGTAGGGGGGGAGCTTTCTTT.

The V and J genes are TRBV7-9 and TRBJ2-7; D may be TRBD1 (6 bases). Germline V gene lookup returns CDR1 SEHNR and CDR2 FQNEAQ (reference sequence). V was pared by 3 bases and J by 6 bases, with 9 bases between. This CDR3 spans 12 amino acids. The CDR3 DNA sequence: TGTGCCAGCAGCTTCCACAGGGCCGAGCAGTACTTC. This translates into CASSFHRAEQYF.

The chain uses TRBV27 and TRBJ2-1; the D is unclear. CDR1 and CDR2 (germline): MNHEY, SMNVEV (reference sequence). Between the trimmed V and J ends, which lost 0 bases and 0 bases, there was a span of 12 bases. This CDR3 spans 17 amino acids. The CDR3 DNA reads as TGTGCCAGCAGTTTATCGAGTCCTTTCAACTCCTACAATGAGCAGTTCTTC. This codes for CASSLSSPFNSYNEQFF.

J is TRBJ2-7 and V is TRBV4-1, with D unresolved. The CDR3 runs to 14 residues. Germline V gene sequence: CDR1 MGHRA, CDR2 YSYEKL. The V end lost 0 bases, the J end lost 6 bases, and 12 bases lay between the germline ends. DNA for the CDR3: TGCGCCAGCAGCCAAGACCCCCGACGCGGCGAGCAGTACTTC. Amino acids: CASSQDPRRGEQYF.

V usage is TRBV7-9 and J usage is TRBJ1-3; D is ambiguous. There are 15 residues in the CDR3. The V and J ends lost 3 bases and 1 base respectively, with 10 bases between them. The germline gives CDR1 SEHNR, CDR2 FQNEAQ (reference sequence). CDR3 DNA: TGTGCCAGCAGCTTCGCCCCCACTTCTGGAAACACCATATATTTT. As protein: CASSFAPTSGNTIYF.

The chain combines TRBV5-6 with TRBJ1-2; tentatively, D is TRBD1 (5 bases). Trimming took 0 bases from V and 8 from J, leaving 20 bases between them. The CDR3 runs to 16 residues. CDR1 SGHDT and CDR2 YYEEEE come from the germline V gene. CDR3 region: CASSLAVGASTIGYTF. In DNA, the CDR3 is TGTGCCAGCAGCTTGGCGGTTGGGGCAAGTACTATCGGCTACACCTTC.

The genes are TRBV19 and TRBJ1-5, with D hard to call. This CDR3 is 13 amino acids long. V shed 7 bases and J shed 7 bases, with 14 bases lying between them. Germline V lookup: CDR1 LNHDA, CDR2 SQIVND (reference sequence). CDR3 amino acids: CASKVGVGQPQHF. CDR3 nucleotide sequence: TGTGCCAGTAAGGTTGGGGTCGGGCAGCCCCAGCATTTT.

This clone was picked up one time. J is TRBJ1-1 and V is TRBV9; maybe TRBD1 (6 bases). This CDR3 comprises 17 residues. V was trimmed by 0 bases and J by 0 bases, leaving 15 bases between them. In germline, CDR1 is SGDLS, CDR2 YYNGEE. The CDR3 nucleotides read TGTGCCAGCAGCGTAGAACCCCAAACAGGGTTGAACACTGAAGCTTTCTTT. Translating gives CASSVEPQTGLNTEAFF.

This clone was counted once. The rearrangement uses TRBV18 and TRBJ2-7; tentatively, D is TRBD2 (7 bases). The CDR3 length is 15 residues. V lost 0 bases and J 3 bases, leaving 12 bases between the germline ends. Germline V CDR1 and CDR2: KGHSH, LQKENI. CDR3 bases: TGTGCCAGCTCACCACCGGGGGGGCAGAGCTACGAGCAGTACTTC. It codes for CASSPPGGQSYEQYF.

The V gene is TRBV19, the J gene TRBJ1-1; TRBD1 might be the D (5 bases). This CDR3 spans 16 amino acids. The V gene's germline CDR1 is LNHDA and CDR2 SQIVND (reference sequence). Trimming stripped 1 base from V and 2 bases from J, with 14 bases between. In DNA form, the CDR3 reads TGTGCCAGTAGTATAGGGAGAGAGGGGCCAAACACTGAAGCTTTCTTT. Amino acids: CASSIGREGPNTEAFF.

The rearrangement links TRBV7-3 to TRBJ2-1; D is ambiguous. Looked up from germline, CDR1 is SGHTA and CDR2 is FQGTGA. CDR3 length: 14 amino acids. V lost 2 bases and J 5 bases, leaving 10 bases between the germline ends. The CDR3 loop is CASSLWSSNNEQFF. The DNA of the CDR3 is TGTGCCAGCAGCTTATGGTCTTCGAACAATGAGCAGTTCTTC. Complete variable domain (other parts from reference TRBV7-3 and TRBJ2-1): GAGVSQTPSNKVTEKGKYVELRCDPISGHTALYWYRQSLGQGPEFLIYFQGTGAADDSGLPNDRFFAVRPEGSVSTLKIQRTERGDSAVYLCASSLWSSNNEQFFGPGTRLTVL.

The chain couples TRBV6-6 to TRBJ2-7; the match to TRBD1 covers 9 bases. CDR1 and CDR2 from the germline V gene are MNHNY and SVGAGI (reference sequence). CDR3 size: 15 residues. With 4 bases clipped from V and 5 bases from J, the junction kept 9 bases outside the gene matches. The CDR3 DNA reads TGTGCCAGCAGTTCCCCGGACAGGGGTGGTGACGAGCAGTACTTC. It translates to CASSSPDRGGDEQYF.

The CDR3 DNA follows: TGTGCCAGCAGCCAGAATAGCCTATACAGGGAGGACACCGGGGAGCTGTTTTTT. Protein sequence: CASSQNSLYREDTGELFF. The chain links TRBV7-6 to TRBJ2-2, with D perhaps assigned TRBD1 or TRBD2 (6 bases each). V lost 5 bases and J lost 3, with 22 bases in between. The CDR3 contains 18 residues. The germline V gene has CDR1 SGHVS and CDR2 FNYEAQ.

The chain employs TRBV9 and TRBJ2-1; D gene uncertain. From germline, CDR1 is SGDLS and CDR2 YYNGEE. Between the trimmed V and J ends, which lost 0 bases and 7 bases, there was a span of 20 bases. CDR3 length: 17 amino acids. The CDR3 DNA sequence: TGTGCCAGCAGCGTAGGAACCACCAGTGGGCGTTGGAATGAGCAGTTCTTC. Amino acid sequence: CASSVGTTSGRWNEQFF.